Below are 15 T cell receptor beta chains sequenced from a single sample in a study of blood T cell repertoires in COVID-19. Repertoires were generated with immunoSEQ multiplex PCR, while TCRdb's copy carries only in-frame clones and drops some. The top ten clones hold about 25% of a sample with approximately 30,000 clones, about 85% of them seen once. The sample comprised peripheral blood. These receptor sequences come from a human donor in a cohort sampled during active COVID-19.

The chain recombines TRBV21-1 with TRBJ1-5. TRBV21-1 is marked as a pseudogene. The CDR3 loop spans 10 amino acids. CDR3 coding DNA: TGTAGGATCGGGAATCAGCCCCAGCATTTT. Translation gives CRIGNQPQHF.

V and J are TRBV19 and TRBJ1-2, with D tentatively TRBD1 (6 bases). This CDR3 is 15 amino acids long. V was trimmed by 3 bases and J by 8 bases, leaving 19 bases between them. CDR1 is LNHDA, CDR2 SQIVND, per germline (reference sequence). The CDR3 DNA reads TGTGCCAGTAGTATGGTGCCTCCGGGACACCAGGGCTACACCTTC. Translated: CASSMVPPGHQGYTF.

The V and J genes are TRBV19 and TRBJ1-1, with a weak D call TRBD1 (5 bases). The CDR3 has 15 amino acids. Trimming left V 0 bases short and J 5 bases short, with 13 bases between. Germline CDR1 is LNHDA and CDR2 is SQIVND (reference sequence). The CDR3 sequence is CASSIEARVRTEAFF. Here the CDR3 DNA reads TGTGCCAGTAGTATAGAGGCCAGGGTGAGGACTGAAGCTTTCTTT.

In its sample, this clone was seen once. The CDR3 bases are TGTGCCAGCAGGGACAGGCAAATCTCCTACGAGCAGTACTTC. It specifies CASRDRQISYEQYF. The chain uses TRBV2 and TRBJ2-7; 7 nucleotides match TRBD1. Trimming cost V 6 bases and J 0 bases; bases outside gene matches: 5. The CDR3 spans 14 residues. The germline CDR1 and CDR2 sequences are SNHLY and FYNNEI.

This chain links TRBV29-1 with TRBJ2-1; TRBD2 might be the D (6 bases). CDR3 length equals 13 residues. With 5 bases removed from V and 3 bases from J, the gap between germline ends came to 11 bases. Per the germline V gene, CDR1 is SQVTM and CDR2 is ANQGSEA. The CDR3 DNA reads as TGCAGCGTTCGTTTAGCGGACTACAATGAGCAGTTCTTC. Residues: CSVRLADYNEQFF.

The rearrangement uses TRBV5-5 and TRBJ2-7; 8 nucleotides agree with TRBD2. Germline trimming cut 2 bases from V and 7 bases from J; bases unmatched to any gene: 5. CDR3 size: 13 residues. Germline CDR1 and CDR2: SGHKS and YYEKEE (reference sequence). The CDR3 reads CASSFGLAGEQYF. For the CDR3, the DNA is TGTGCCAGCAGCTTTGGGCTAGCGGGTGAGCAGTACTTC.

CDR3 sequence: CASSPPGGWGETQYF. The CDR3 DNA sequence: TGTGCCAGTAGTCCCCCGGGAGGGTGGGGAGAGACCCAGTACTTC. V gene TRBV19 combines with J gene TRBJ2-5; 8 bases are a match to TRBD2. This CDR3 comprises 15 residues. The germline V gene encodes CDR1 LNHDA and CDR2 SQIVND (reference sequence). The V and J ends lost 5 bases and 4 bases, in that order; junction bases with no gene match: 9.

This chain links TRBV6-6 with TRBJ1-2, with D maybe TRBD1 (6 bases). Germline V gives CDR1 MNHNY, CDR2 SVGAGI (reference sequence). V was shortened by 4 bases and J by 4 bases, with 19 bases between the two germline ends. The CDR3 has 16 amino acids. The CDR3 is CASSSPGGGQIYGYTF. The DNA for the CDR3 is TGTGCCAGCAGTTCCCCCGGGGGGGGCCAGATCTATGGCTACACCTTC.

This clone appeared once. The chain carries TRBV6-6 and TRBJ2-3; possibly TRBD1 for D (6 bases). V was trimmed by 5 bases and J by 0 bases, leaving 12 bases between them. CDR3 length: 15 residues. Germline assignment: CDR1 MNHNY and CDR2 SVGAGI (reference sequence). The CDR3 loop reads CASSKGQRSTDTQYF. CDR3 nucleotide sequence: TGTGCCAGCAGTAAAGGACAGCGGAGCACAGATACGCAGTATTTT.

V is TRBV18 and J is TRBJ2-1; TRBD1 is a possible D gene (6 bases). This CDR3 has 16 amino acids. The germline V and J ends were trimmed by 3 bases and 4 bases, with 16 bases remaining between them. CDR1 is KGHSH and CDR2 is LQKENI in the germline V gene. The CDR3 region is CASSPQGLMSYNEQFF. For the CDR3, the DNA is TGTGCCAGCTCACCCCAGGGGTTGATGTCTTACAATGAGCAGTTCTTC.

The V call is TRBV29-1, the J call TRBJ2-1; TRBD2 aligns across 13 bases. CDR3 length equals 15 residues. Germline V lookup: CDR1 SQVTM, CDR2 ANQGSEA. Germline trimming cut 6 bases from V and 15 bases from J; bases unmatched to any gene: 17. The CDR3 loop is CSVPAGGLAGSGWFF. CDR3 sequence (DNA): TGCAGCGTCCCCGCTGGGGGACTAGCGGGGAGTGGCTGGTTCTTC.

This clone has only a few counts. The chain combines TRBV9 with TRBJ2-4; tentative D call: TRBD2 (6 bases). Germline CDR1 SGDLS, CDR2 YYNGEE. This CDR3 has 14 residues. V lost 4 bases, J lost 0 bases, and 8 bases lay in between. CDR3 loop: CASSQGLAKNIQYF. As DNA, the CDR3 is TGTGCCAGCAGCCAGGGACTAGCCAAAAACATTCAGTACTTC.

The CDR3 is CAIGSGYTQYF. The CDR3 DNA sequence: TGTGCCATCGGTAGCGGGTATACGCAGTATTTT. The chain links TRBV10-3 to TRBJ2-3, with 7 bases that match TRBD2. Unmatched junction bases numbered 3, after V lost 8 bases and J lost 7 bases. This CDR3 has 11 amino acids. Germline V gene data show CDR1 as ENHRY and CDR2 as SYGVKD.

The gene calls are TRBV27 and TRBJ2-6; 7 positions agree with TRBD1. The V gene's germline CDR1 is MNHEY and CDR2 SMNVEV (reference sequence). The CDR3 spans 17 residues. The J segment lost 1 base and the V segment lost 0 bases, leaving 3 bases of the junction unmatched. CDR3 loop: CASSLSTGRSGANVLTF. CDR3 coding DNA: TGTGCCAGCAGTTTATCGACAGGGCGGTCTGGGGCCAACGTCCTGACTTTC. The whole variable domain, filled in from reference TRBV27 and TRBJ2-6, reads EAQVTQNPRYLITVTGKKLTVTCSQNMNHEYMSWYRQDPGLGLRQIYYSMNVEVTDKGDVPEGYKVSRKEKRNFPLILESPSPNQTSLYFCASSLSTGRSGANVLTFGAGSRLTVL.

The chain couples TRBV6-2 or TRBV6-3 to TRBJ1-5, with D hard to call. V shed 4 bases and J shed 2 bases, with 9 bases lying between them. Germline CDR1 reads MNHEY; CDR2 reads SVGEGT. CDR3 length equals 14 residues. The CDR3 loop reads CASSWWEGNQPQHF. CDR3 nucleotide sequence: TGTGCCAGCAGTTGGTGGGAGGGCAATCAGCCCCAGCATTTT.